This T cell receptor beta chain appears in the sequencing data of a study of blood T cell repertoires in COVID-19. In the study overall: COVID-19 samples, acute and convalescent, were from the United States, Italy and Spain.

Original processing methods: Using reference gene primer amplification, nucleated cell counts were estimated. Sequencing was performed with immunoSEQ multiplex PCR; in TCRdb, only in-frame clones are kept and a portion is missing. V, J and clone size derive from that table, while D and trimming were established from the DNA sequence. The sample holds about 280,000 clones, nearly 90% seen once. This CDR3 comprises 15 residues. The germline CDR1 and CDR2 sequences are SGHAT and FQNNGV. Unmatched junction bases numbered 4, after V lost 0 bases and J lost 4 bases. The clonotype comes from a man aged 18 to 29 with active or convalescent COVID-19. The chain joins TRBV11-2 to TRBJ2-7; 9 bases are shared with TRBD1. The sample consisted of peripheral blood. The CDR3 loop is CASSLDPGTGYEQYF. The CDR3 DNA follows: TGTGCCAGCAGCTTAGATCCGGGGACAGGGTACGAGCAGTACTTC.